The 16 T cell receptor beta chains below all came from one sample that was sequenced in a study of blood T cell repertoires in COVID-19. TCRdb keeps only in-frame clones here, not all; method: immunoSEQ multiplex PCR. There are over 110,000 clones in the sample; approximately 84% occur only once, and roughly 4.3% lies in the top ten. Sequencing input: PBMCs or T cells enriched from blood (not recorded which). Receptor source: a man aged 50-59 years in a cohort exposed to, infected with or recovered from COVID-19 (not recorded which).

The chain couples TRBV4-1 to TRBJ2-7; D possibly corresponds to TRBD1 (6 bases). Germline V gene sequence: CDR1 MGHRA, CDR2 YSYEKL. V lost 6 bases and J lost 3, with 15 bases in between. The CDR3 is 14 residues long. The CDR3 DNA reads as TGCGCCAGCAGTCCCCGGACAGCAAACTACGAGCAGTACTTC. Translation gives CASSPRTANYEQYF.

Concerning this clone: The sample carries other DNA sequences with the same CDR3. The chain has TRBV7-3 and TRBJ1-6; 8 nucleotides line up with TRBD1. In germline, CDR1 is SGHTA, CDR2 FQGTGA. The CDR3 extends over 15 amino acids. V lost 5 bases to trimming and J lost 7 bases; unmatched junction nucleotides: 7. DNA of the CDR3: TGTGCCAGCAGCCAAGGACCAGGGGGCAATTCACCCCTCCACTTT. Its translation is CASSQGPGGNSPLHF.

V gene TRBV28 combines with J gene TRBJ1-5, with 8 bases aligning to TRBD1. The CDR3 is 14 residues long. Germline V gene data show CDR1 as MDHEN and CDR2 as SYDVKM. Unmatched junction bases numbered 6, after V lost 5 bases and J lost 6 bases. The CDR3 DNA reads TGTGCCAGCAGTGCAGGGACAGGCTCTCAGCCCCAGCATTTT. It is translated as CASSAGTGSQPQHF.

A note on this clone: No conserved phenylalanine or tryptophan ends this CDR3, so it is likely a read error. Because the CDR3's place on the DNA is in doubt, the DNA is left out and the CDR3 is given as listed by TCRdb. The rearrangement links TRBV12-3 or TRBV12-4 to TRBJ2-7; TRBD1, as called in the table, went unchecked against the DNA. A total of 13 residues make up the CDR3, ends included. The CDR3 loop is CASSLGGQKESTI.

This clone was counted a single time. The V and J genes are TRBV11-2 and TRBJ1-2; no clear D gene. The CDR3 totals 14 residues. V lost 0 bases and J 8 bases, leaving 13 bases between the germline ends. Germline assignment: CDR1 SGHAT and CDR2 FQNNGV. CDR3 residues: CASSLDWQVNGYTF. The CDR3 DNA reads as TGTGCCAGCAGCTTAGATTGGCAGGTCAACGGCTACACCTTC.

This clone has only one observation. The chain carries TRBV18 and TRBJ1-2; 7 bases match TRBD1. The V gene end was trimmed by 6 bases and the J gene end by 8 bases; junction bases not matched to a gene: 15. This CDR3 spans 15 amino acids. Germline loops: CDR1 KGHSH, CDR2 LQKENI. The CDR3 is CASSPNGQETSGYTF. The CDR3 DNA follows: TGTGCCAGCTCCCCTAATGGACAGGAGACCTCCGGCTACACCTTC.

The V gene is TRBV6-5, the J gene TRBJ1-5; tentatively, D is TRBD1 (5 bases). The CDR3 extends over 15 amino acids. Per the germline V gene, CDR1 is MNHEY and CDR2 is SVGAGI. Trimming removed 8 bases from V and 2 bases from J, with 16 bases in between. CDR3 DNA: TGTGCCAGCGACCAAGATATCAGGGGCAATCAGCCCCAGCATTTT. It yields the protein CASDQDIRGNQPQHF.

J is TRBJ2-7 and V is TRBV6-5; 8 bases match TRBD1. Germline lookup yields CDR1 MNHEY and CDR2 SVGAGI. This CDR3 contains 15 residues. Trimming took 6 bases from V and 4 from J; bases not matched to a gene: 11. CDR3 bases: TGTGCCAGCAGGGACCCCGGACAGGGCTTATACGAGCAGTACTTC. Translating it yields CASRDPGQGLYEQYF.

The V and J genes are TRBV5-4 and TRBJ1-4; 7 bases line up with TRBD1. Germline CDR1 reads SGHNT; CDR2 reads YYREEE (reference sequence). The CDR3 length is 16 residues. V shed 5 bases and J 4 bases; nucleotides not matched to a gene: 11. This chain's CDR3 is CASSQAGTAINEKLFF. The DNA of the CDR3 is TGTGCCAGCAGTCAGGCCGGGACAGCGATTAATGAAAAACTGTTTTTT.

This chain connects TRBV21-1 to TRBJ1-6; the DNA was not compared with TRBD1, the D call given in the table. TRBV21-1 is classified as a pseudogene. This CDR3 is built from 17 residues. CDR3: CASVQLQGFSYNSPLHF. Written as DNA, the CDR3 is TGTGCCAGCGTCCAGCTACAGGGCTTCTCCTATAATTCACCCCTCCACTTT.

This rearrangement joins TRBV5-6 to TRBJ2-1; the match to TRBD2 covers 7 bases. The trim removed 1 base at V and 7 bases at J, leaving 11 bases unmatched. Germline CDR1 reads SGHDT; CDR2 reads YYEEEE. The CDR3 totals 16 residues. CDR3: CASSLPRDYSGNEQFF. CDR3 DNA: TGTGCCAGCAGCTTGCCCAGGGACTATAGCGGAAATGAGCAGTTCTTC.

The chain uses TRBV4-1 and TRBJ2-2; D is perhaps TRBD2 (6 bases). CDR1 is MGHRA and CDR2 is YSYEKL in the germline V gene. V was pared by 4 bases and J by 4 bases, with 13 bases between. The CDR3 consists of 15 residues. The CDR3 is CASSLPSASTGELFF. In DNA form, the CDR3 reads TGCGCCAGCAGCCTTCCTAGCGCGAGCACCGGGGAGCTGTTTTTT.

The chain joins TRBV9 to TRBJ2-5; TRBD1 matches at 9 bases. There are 15 residues in the CDR3. Trimming at V came to 7 bases and at J to 5 bases, leaving 12 bases not matched to a gene. Germline V gene data show CDR1 as SGDLS and CDR2 as YYNGEE. In DNA form, the CDR3 reads TGTGCCAGCGGCCGAGGGACAGGGATGATTGAGACCCAGTACTTC. It translates to CASGRGTGMIETQYF.

Only a few counts were recorded for this clone. The V call is TRBV7-9, the J call TRBJ2-7; a possible D gene is TRBD2 (5 bases). The CDR3 is 12 amino acids. Germline V gene lookup returns CDR1 SEHNR and CDR2 FQNEAQ (reference sequence). Deletions cut 1 base from V and 5 bases from J, with 6 bases between. CDR3 residues: CASSLVRDEQYF. CDR3 sequence (DNA): TGTGCCAGCAGCTTAGTGCGGGACGAGCAGTACTTC.

This chain connects TRBV6-5 to TRBJ2-5; 14 bases are a match to TRBD2. This CDR3 is built from 15 residues. V lost 5 bases to trimming and J lost 8 bases; unmatched junction nucleotides: 7. The germline V gene has CDR1 MNHEY and CDR2 SVGAGI. CDR3 bases: TGTGCCAGCAGTCCAGGACTAGCGGGGGGAGGTACCCAGTACTTC. Protein sequence: CASSPGLAGGGTQYF.

This chain joins TRBV7-9 and TRBJ2-3, with 9 bases identical to TRBD1. V lost 5 bases to trimming and J lost 5 bases; unmatched junction nucleotides: 8. CDR1 and CDR2 (germline): SEHNR, FQNEAQ (reference sequence). The CDR3 contains 15 residues. The CDR3 DNA sequence: TGTGCCAGCAGCCCGCTAACAGGGGGCGGAGATACGCAGTATTTT. Its protein product is CASSPLTGGGDTQYF. The variable domain in full, completed from reference TRBV7-9 and TRBJ2-3, reads DTGVSQNPRHKITKRGQNVTFRCDPISEHNRLYWYRQTLGQGPEFLTYFQNEAQLEKSRLLSDRFSAERPKGSFSTLEIQRTEQGDSAMYLCASSPLTGGGDTQYFGPGTRLTVL.